This is a list of T cell receptor beta chains from one sample in a study of CD8+ T cells in alopecia areata. Clones were read by immunoSEQ multiplex PCR, and TCRdb kept only the in-frame ones, dropping some. The sample lists fewer than 250,000 clones; roughly 66% were seen once. The source was CD4+ T cells sorted from blood, collected at week 24, from a patient treated with tofacitinib. The source of these receptors is a human donor with alopecia areata. The CDR3 runs from the conserved cysteine through the conserved F or W. Fields, in order: clone size, D gene, J gene, V gene, CDR3 DNA, CDR3 protein. The D gene is left open where the match is weak. Size is omitted from some rows. Given values are once, few, many or a class for expanded clones.

clone size: NA; D gene: NA; J gene: TRBJ2-7; V gene: TRBV27; CDR3 DNA: TGTGCCAGCAGTTTCACCGGCTCCTACGAGCAGTACTTC; CDR3 protein: CASSFTGSYEQYF
clone size: NA; D gene: NA; J gene: TRBJ1-6; V gene: TRBV7-9; CDR3 DNA: TGTGCCAGCAGCTCAGACAGGTTGGGTCGCTATAATTCACCCCTCCACTTT; CDR3 protein: CASSSDRLGRYNSPLHF
clone size: NA; D gene: TRBD1; J gene: TRBJ1-6; V gene: TRBV7-2; CDR3 DNA: TGTGCCAGCAGCTTCGACAGGGGCTCCAATTCACCCCTCCACTTT; CDR3 protein: CASSFDRGSNSPLHF
clone size: NA; D gene: NA; J gene: TRBJ1-1; V gene: TRBV18; CDR3 DNA: TGTGCCAGCTCACTAAGACAGGATGAAGCTTTCTTT; CDR3 protein: CASSLRQDEAFF
clone size: few; D gene: NA; J gene: TRBJ1-2; V gene: TRBV6-5; CDR3 DNA: TGTGCCAGCAGTTACTCGCTTCTGGGTGGCAACTATGGCTACACCTTC; CDR3 protein: CASSYSLLGGNYGYTF
clone size: few; D gene: NA; J gene: TRBJ2-7; V gene: TRBV7-2; CDR3 DNA: TGTGCCAGCAGCTCTACCTCTGTCTCCTACGAGCAGTACTTC; CDR3 protein: CASSSTSVSYEQYF
clone size: few; D gene: NA; J gene: TRBJ2-1; V gene: TRBV27; CDR3 DNA: TGTGCCAGCCGGAACTACAATGAGCAGTTCTTC; CDR3 protein: CASRNYNEQFF
clone size: few; D gene: NA; J gene: TRBJ2-5; V gene: TRBV27; CDR3 DNA: TGTGCCAGCAGTTTCCGGGGGCGGGAGACCCAGTACTTC; CDR3 protein: CASSFRGRETQYF
clone size: once; D gene: TRBD1; J gene: TRBJ2-7; V gene: TRBV5-6; CDR3 DNA: TGTGCCAGCGGGGGACAGGGCTACTACGAGCAGTACTTC; CDR3 protein: CASGGQGYYEQYF
clone size: NA; D gene: TRBD2; J gene: TRBJ2-3; V gene: TRBV30; CDR3 DNA: TGTGCCTGGAGACTAGCGCGGACAGATACGCAGTATTTT; CDR3 protein: CAWRLARTDTQYF
clone size: NA; D gene: NA; J gene: TRBJ2-5; V gene: TRBV2; CDR3 DNA: TGTGCCTCCCAAAAGTTGGGGGGCGAAGAGACCCAGTACTTC; CDR3 protein: CASQKLGGEETQYF
clone size: NA; D gene: NA; J gene: TRBJ2-1; V gene: TRBV7-2; CDR3 DNA: TGTGCCAGCAGGGGGACCATCGGTGAGCAGTTCTTC; CDR3 protein: CASRGTIGEQFF
clone size: NA; D gene: NA; J gene: TRBJ1-1; V gene: TRBV30; CDR3 DNA: TGTGCCTGGATAGGGTCAAGAATGGCTGAAGCTTTCTTT; CDR3 protein: CAWIGSRMAEAFF
clone size: NA; D gene: NA; J gene: TRBJ2-3; V gene: TRBV29-1; CDR3 DNA: TGCAGCGCCGCGGGACAGCCCACAGATACGCAGTATTTT; CDR3 protein: CSAAGQPTDTQYF
clone size: NA; D gene: NA; J gene: TRBJ1-2; V gene: TRBV9; CDR3 DNA: TGTGCCAGCAGCGTAGTCGGCGGGTACGGCTACACCTTC; CDR3 protein: CASSVVGGYGYTF
clone size: once; D gene: TRBD1; J gene: TRBJ1-1; V gene: TRBV29-1; CDR3 DNA: TGCAGCGTTGAAGATCAGACAGGGAGGAACACTGAAGCTTTCTTT; CDR3 protein: CSVEDQTGRNTEAFF